This T cell receptor beta chain came from a study of shared clonotypes between healthy human individuals (dated by TCRdb to 2020 to 2021). In the study overall: The cohort included three men and a couple of women between 18 and 49 years of age. The study deeply sequenced blood TCR repertoires of about 5 healthy adults to estimate repertoire size and the extent of clonotype sharing between individuals. For each donor, CD4 naive and CD4 memory were each given three plates, CD8 naive was given two plates, and CD8 memory was given one plate. Per donor, leukapheresis produced somewhere between about 0.94 and 8.9 billion PBMCs. Libraries were prepared and TCR repertoires were sequenced by different laboratories using diverse techniques, in order to increase sequencing depth and limit assay-specific biases.

V loses 2 bases at its end and J loses 3 bases; junction bases beyond the gene matches: 3. CDR3 length: 14 amino acids, cysteine to phenylalanine. Just the 42-base CDR3 DNA is kept, in frame starting at base 1. CDR1 and CDR2 are drawn from the germline V gene: LGHNA, YSLEER. On this clone: Its antigen is currently not known. Base-call qualities are not available, and no considerably larger clone is one nucleotide away.

Points the paper makes about the study in general: Compared with non-shared clonotypes, the clonotypes found in all four sorted-subset donors had higher generation probabilities. Pairwise subsampling led to the expectation that sequencing depth would affect the degree of clonotype sharing among donors. Estimated clonotype richness was generally larger for naive than for memory subsets. Rarefaction of sorted-subset datasets indicated incomplete sequencing despite the large sequencing depth. The small number of donors limited the genetic and exposure-history diversity represented. Sampling was restricted to blood, and TCR repertoires in tissue are likely to differ from TCR repertoires in blood. Sharing across a few donors was observed for about 5% of naive CD4, under 4% of naive CD8, 2% to 2.5% of memory CD4, and around 0.4% of memory CD8 clonotypes.

TCR CDR3 regions were amplified from genomic DNA by multiplex PCR using the deep immunoSEQ assay. Genomic DNA extracted from each cell subset was distributed evenly over all wells of several immunoSEQ 96-well plates, and each plate served as one replicate. Each replicate PCR for sorted subsets received around 200 ng genomic DNA, equal to 30,000 or so T cell genomes. Purified libraries were quantified with a Qubit 3.0 fluorometer, sized on a Bioanalyzer 2100, and re-quantified with the KAPA Library Quantification kit. Each immunoSEQ 96-well plate was sequenced on its own single-read 150-cycle Illumina NextSeq 550 flow cell. The source study handled its data this way. The immunoSEQ output contained only junctional sequences without quality scores, so filtering could not match that applied to full-length reads. To assign V/J genes and CDR3, sequences were annotated against IMGT germline references using PyIR, a Python wrapper for IgBLAST v1.9. Reads were removed for weak V/J assignments (E-value above 1e-6), missing CDR3, stop codons, out-of-frame junctions, or ambiguous translated residues. V3J clonotypes were defined by identical inferred V gene, J gene, and CDR3 amino acid sequence. Percentage overlap between repertoires was computed as shared unique clonotypes divided by the size of the smaller repertoire. Three approaches were used to assess repertoire richness: RTK rarefaction, the Chao1 estimator, and Recon v2.1 estimates of unobserved clonotypes. OLGA was used to compute generation probabilities for all TCRbeta clonotypes that the gDNA method yielded from a handful of donors. The source is immuneACCESS, and TCRdb retained only in-frame sequences with V and J called. Part of the clones is not carried over; for the studies checked, unresolved V genes explain less than half of this, and the remainder is unexplained. V and J calls and clone size follow that table, whereas D and trimming were derived from the DNA. This sample gives around 2.1 million clones in total; just over 90% of them show up just once. Over 1.5% of the sample is held by the ten biggest clonotypes.

CD8 naive samples consisted of CD45RO-negative cells that were positively selected for CCR7, yielding a CD45RA+CCR7+ population without TemRA cells. Healthy HIV-negative adults with no recently reported acute infections or vaccinations were included as donors. Every donor was a Caucasian adult living in Nashville, Tennessee, USA. Blood was obtained by leukapheresis, after which PBMCs were separated by Ficoll-Histopaque density gradient centrifugation and cryopreserved in liquid nitrogen vapor phase. Purity and quantity of every magnetically sorted T cell population were checked by analytical flow cytometry. Genomic DNA was isolated from every sorted fraction and measured by UV absorbance on a Nanodrop 2000c.

This TCR derives from a man between 18 and 29 years old in good health. Some clones in this sample may be carry-over from other donors' samples. The sequence joins TRBV4-3 to TRBJ2-7; 8 central nucleotides agree with TRBD2. Sequences were obtained from naive CD8+ T cells from PBMCs. The cell subset or site label, read with the paper, signifies: CD45RA+CCR7+. Read as DNA, the sequence is TGCGCCAGCAGCCAACTAGCGGGCCTCTACGAGCAGTACTTC. Its amino acids are CASSQLAGLYEQYF.